This T cell receptor (beta chain) was captured in a study of cytomegalovirus exposure and HLA in healthy donors. PCR employed 60 Vbeta and 13 Jbeta primers. The protocol was immunoSEQ multiplex PCR, while the TCRdb copy is restricted to in-frame clones and leaves out a portion. The sample holds 130,000 or so clones. Turning to this clone: Antigen unknown.

Study results and caveats: Later analysis identified several of the most significant clusters that appeared linked to common viral pathogens. CMV antigen specificity was confirmed in vitro for a few CMV-associated chains.

This TCR derives from a woman aged 18-30 years in good health and CMV-seronegative. The sample comprised PBMCs.

This CDR3 is CASSLAGRWYTEAFF. DNA of the CDR3: TGTGCCAGCAGCTTAGCAGGGAGGTGGTACACTGAAGCTTTCTTT. The chain links TRBV7-3 to TRBJ1-1; D is possibly TRBD1 (5 bases). The ends were cut back, 2 bases at V and 3 bases at J, with 13 bases in the middle. Germline V CDR1 and CDR2: SGHTA, FQGTGA. The CDR3 runs to 15 residues. Full variable domain (missing parts from reference TRBV7-3 and TRBJ1-1): GAGVSQTPSNKVTEKGKYVELRCDPISGHTALYWYRQSLGQGPEFLIYFQGTGAADDSGLPNDRFFAVRPEGSVSTLKIQRTERGDSAVYLCASSLAGRWYTEAFFGQGTRLTVV.